These 19 T cell receptor beta chains were all obtained from the same sample, sequenced in a study of blood T cell repertoires in COVID-19 (dated by TCRdb to the early 2020s). The library was produced with the immunoSEQ multiplex PCR assay. TCRdb provides this immuneACCESS table in a form limited to in-frame rearrangements. Some clones are lacking; in checked studies, under half of them reflect an unresolved V gene, and why the rest are absent is not known. The sample has 250,000 to 300,000 clones on record, 75% to 90% of them singletons. Under 2.5% of the sample goes to the ten largest clones. Sequencing used peripheral blood. The receptors stem from a man in his fifties with acute or convalescent COVID-19.

V is TRBV7-3 and J is TRBJ2-2; 9 bases match TRBD2. The junction had 12 bases not matched to a gene; V was cut back by 1 base and J by 3 bases. The CDR3 has 19 amino acids. Germline-derived CDR1 and CDR2 are SGHTA and FQGTGA. Here the CDR3 reads CASSLKPRGLAGDTGELFF. The CDR3 bases are TGTGCCAGCAGCTTAAAACCGAGAGGGTTAGCGGGGGACACCGGGGAGCTGTTTTTT.

The chain links TRBV5-4 to TRBJ2-7; 10 nucleotides agree with TRBD2. Germline trimming cut 0 bases from V and 3 bases from J; bases unmatched to any gene: 3. CDR3 length: 15 residues. Per the germline V gene, CDR1 is SGHNT and CDR2 is YYREEE (reference sequence). CDR3 loop: CASSLGWTSGYEQYF. DNA for the CDR3: TGTGCCAGCAGCTTGGGTTGGACTAGCGGCTACGAGCAGTACTTC.

V usage is TRBV10-3 and J usage is TRBJ1-2; D call uncertain. V lost 3 bases and J 7 bases, leaving 6 bases between the germline ends. This CDR3 is built from 11 residues. Germline-derived CDR1 and CDR2 are ENHRY and SYGVKD. CDR3 sequence reads: CAISEFGGYTF. The CDR3, as DNA: TGTGCCATCAGTGAATTCGGTGGCTACACCTTC.

The genes are TRBV5-4 and TRBJ1-2; 8 bases line up with TRBD1. Germline values: CDR1 SGHNT, CDR2 YYREEE (reference sequence). The CDR3 extends over 16 amino acids. Unmatched junction bases numbered 10, after V lost 2 bases and J lost 4 bases. The CDR3 is CASSFRQGSVTYGYTF. The CDR3 coding sequence is TGTGCCAGCAGCTTCCGACAGGGGAGCGTGACCTATGGCTACACCTTC.

This clone was counted once. The V and J genes are TRBV11-2 and TRBJ2-7; 7 bases are a match to TRBD1. This CDR3 region has 15 residues. Germline trimming cut 5 bases from V and 2 bases from J; bases unmatched to any gene: 9. CDR1 is SGHAT and CDR2 is FQNNGV in the germline V gene. The CDR3 DNA reads as TGTGCCAGCAGCCCCCTACCGGGACAGCCCTACGAGCAGTACTTC. Its translation is CASSPLPGQPYEQYF.

V and J are TRBV18 and TRBJ2-3; the D is unclear. The germline V and J ends were trimmed by 3 bases and 5 bases, with 6 bases remaining between them. The CDR3 is made up of 12 amino acids. CDR1 is KGHSH, CDR2 LQKENI, per germline. CDR3 residues: CASSPAEDTQYF. The CDR3 region has the DNA TGTGCCAGCTCACCGGCGGAAGATACGCAGTATTTT.

In its sample, this clone was seen once. The rearrangement uses TRBV5-1 and TRBJ1-2; D remains unclear. The CDR3 has 13 residues. Germline-derived CDR1 and CDR2 are SGHRS and YFSETQ. Trimming took 2 bases from V and 5 from J, leaving 10 bases between them. CDR3 sequence: CASSFGEGYGYTF. CDR3 nucleotides: TGCGCCAGCAGCTTCGGGGAAGGATATGGCTACACCTTC.

In its sample, this clone was seen once. This chain uses TRBV7-9 with TRBJ1-2; the D gene is possibly TRBD1 (6 bases). This CDR3 region has 18 residues. Deletions cut 4 bases from V and 0 bases from J, with 21 bases between. Per germline, CDR1 SEHNR and CDR2 FQNEAQ (reference sequence). The CDR3 is CASSSDDRLGLANYGYTF. Here the CDR3 DNA reads TGTGCCAGCAGCTCGGACGACAGGTTGGGGCTGGCTAACTATGGCTACACCTTC.

This chain joins TRBV11-2 and TRBJ1-1; a weak D match, TRBD1 (6 bases). The CDR3 length is 16 residues. From germline, CDR1 is SGHAT and CDR2 FQNNGV. The V gene lost 1 base and the J gene lost 0 bases, with 12 bases spanning the gap. In DNA, the CDR3 is TGTGCCAGCAGCTTAGGGACAGCCAATATGAACACTGAAGCTTTCTTT. Amino acids: CASSLGTANMNTEAFF.

The chain couples TRBV11-3 to TRBJ2-7; 12 positions match TRBD2. V dropped 5 bases and J dropped 6; count of bases not matched to a gene: 8. CDR1 and CDR2 (germline): SGHNT, YENEEA. The CDR3 contains 15 residues. For the CDR3, the DNA is TGTGCCAGCAGCCCAGGACCGGGACTAGCGGGCGAGCAGTACTTC. This sequence encodes CASSPGPGLAGEQYF. The full variable domain, its missing parts supplied by reference TRBV11-3 and TRBJ2-7, is EAGVVQSPRYKIIEKKQPVAFWCNPISGHNTLYWYLQNLGQGPELLIRYENEEAVDDSQLPKDRFSAERLKGVDSTLKIQPAELGDSAVYLCASSPGPGLAGEQYFGPGTRLTVT.

The rearrangement joins TRBV5-1 to TRBJ2-1; 9 bases are a match to TRBD2. Trimming at V came to 3 bases and at J to 12 bases, leaving 22 bases not matched to a gene. CDR1 and CDR2 (germline): SGHRS, YFSETQ. The CDR3 has 18 residues. DNA for the CDR3: TGCGCCAGCAGCTCGACATCCCTAGCGGCGGGGGGGGTTTACGTGCAGTTCTTC. Residues: CASSSTSLAAGGVYVQFF. Full variable domain (rest looked up from reference TRBV5-1 and TRBJ2-1): KAGVTQTPRYLIKTRGQQVTLSCSPISGHRSVSWYQQTPGQGLQFLFEYFSETQRNKGNFPGRFSGRQFSNSRSEMNVSTLELGDSALYLCASSSTSLAAGGVYVQFFGPGTRLTVL.

The chain uses TRBV2 and TRBJ2-2; 9 positions agree with TRBD1. The germline V gene encodes CDR1 SNHLY and CDR2 FYNNEI. The V gene end was trimmed by 6 bases and the J gene end by 2 bases; junction bases not matched to a gene: 10. The CDR3 covers 17 residues. The CDR3 region has the DNA TGTGCCAGCAGAGGCCGGGGACAGGGAAAAAACACCGGGGAGCTGTTTTTT. It encodes CASRGRGQGKNTGELFF.

The V call is TRBV7-9, the J call TRBJ2-3; tentatively, D is TRBD1 (6 bases). This CDR3 is 14 amino acids long. CDR1 is SEHNR and CDR2 is FQNEAQ in the germline V gene (reference sequence). Trimming took 5 bases from V and 5 from J, leaving 14 bases between them. In DNA form, the CDR3 reads TGTGCCAGCAGCCAAGAAGGGGGATTAGATACGCAGTATTTT. As protein: CASSQEGGLDTQYF.

V and J are TRBV19 and TRBJ2-7, with 9 positions matching TRBD1. Germline-derived CDR1 and CDR2 are LNHDA and SQIVND (reference sequence). Trimming at V came to 5 bases and at J to 4 bases, leaving 6 bases not matched to a gene. The CDR3 loop spans 14 amino acids. DNA for the CDR3: TGTGCCAGTAGTGTCGACAGGGGGGAGTACGAGCAGTACTTC. This sequence encodes CASSVDRGEYEQYF. Using reference TRBV19 and TRBJ2-7 for the parts outside the CDR3, the full variable domain is DGGITQSPKYLFRKEGQNVTLSCEQNLNHDAMYWYRQDPGQGLRLIYYSQIVNDFQKGDIAEGYSVSREKKESFPLTVTSAQKNPTAFYLCASSVDRGEYEQYFGPGTRLTVT.

The chain links TRBV10-1 to TRBJ2-5, with D unclear. V was shortened by 8 bases and J by 4 bases, with 5 bases between the two germline ends. CDR1 WNHNN and CDR2 SYGVQD come from the germline V gene (reference sequence). The CDR3 has 10 residues. CDR3 region: CASPGETQYF. As DNA, the CDR3 is TGCGCCAGCCCGGGAGAGACCCAGTACTTC.

This clone has just one count. The chain is built from TRBV11-2 and TRBJ2-5, with a weak D call TRBD1 (6 bases). Looked up from germline, CDR1 is SGHAT and CDR2 is FQNNGV. V lost 3 bases, J lost 5 bases, and 13 bases lay in between. This CDR3 is 14 amino acids long. CDR3 sequence (DNA): TGTGCCAGCAGCTTGGCCAGGGGCGGGGAGACCCAGTACTTC. Amino acids: CASSLARGGETQYF.

The V gene is TRBV18, the J gene TRBJ1-5; D possibly corresponds to TRBD1 (6 bases). CDR1 and CDR2 (germline): KGHSH, LQKENI. The CDR3 is 15 amino acids. V was cut by 3 bases and J by 5 bases, with 14 bases left in between. CDR3 sequence reads: CASSPGGTLYQPQHF. The CDR3 nucleotides are TGTGCCAGCTCACCCGGGGGGACACTCTATCAGCCCCAGCATTTT.

The chain combines TRBV5-1 with TRBJ2-2; maybe TRBD1 (5 bases). Trimming stripped 5 bases from V and 0 bases from J, with 8 bases between. This CDR3 comprises 14 residues. Per germline, CDR1 SGHRS and CDR2 YFSETQ. The CDR3 DNA is TGCGCCAGCAGGACAGTGACGAACACCGGGGAGCTGTTTTTT. Its translation: CASRTVTNTGELFF.

The gene calls are TRBV5-4 and TRBJ2-7, with D possibly matching TRBD2 (6 bases). The germline V gene encodes CDR1 SGHNT and CDR2 YYREEE (reference sequence). The CDR3 spans 14 residues. Between the trimmed V and J ends, which lost 4 bases and 5 bases, there was a span of 16 bases. The CDR3, as DNA: TGTGCCAGCAGCCCGCGGGGCCACTACAACGAGCAGTACTTC. It is translated as CASSPRGHYNEQYF. The variable domain in full, completed from reference TRBV5-4 and TRBJ2-7, reads ETGVTQSPTHLIKTRGQQVTLRCSSQSGHNTVSWYQQALGQGPQFIFQYYREEENGRGNFPPRFSGLQFPNYSSELNVNALELDDSALYLCASSPRGHYNEQYFGPGTRLTVT.